The 29 T cell receptor beta chains below all came from one sample that was sequenced in a study of HIV-infected patients and healthy controls. No cell fractionation was done, so the repertoire covers all unsorted peripheral blood T cells. Alpha and beta constant-region primers primed reverse transcription of around 500 ng RNA. Separate chain-specific third strand synthesis with multiplexing indices produced the alpha and beta libraries. Each CDR3 protein is one row after TCRdb ran MiXCR on the 5' RACE reads. Among 8,000 to 11,000 distinct CDR3 sequences, approximately 8.2% were seen once, and the ten largest hold 3% to 4%. Sequencing was carried out using blood. Source of these receptors: an adult in good health.

By share, this clonotype ranks as medium-sized. The chain links TRBV20-1 to TRBJ1-1, with TRBD1 identical over 8 bases. Trimming at V came to 3 bases and at J to 7 bases, leaving 7 bases not matched to a gene. This CDR3 comprises 13 residues. Germline V gene sequence: CDR1 DFQATT, CDR2 SNEGSKA (reference sequence). The CDR3 spells CSARGQAAIEAFF. CDR3 coding DNA: TGCAGTGCTAGGGGACAGGCTGCGATTGAAGCTTTCTTT.

Relative to its sample, this clonotype is medium-sized. V and J are TRBV29-1 and TRBJ1-1, with 8 bases lining up with TRBD1. The V gene end was trimmed by 6 bases and the J gene end by 7 bases; junction bases not matched to a gene: 7. The CDR3 is made up of 12 amino acids. Looked up from germline, CDR1 is SQVTM and CDR2 is ANQGSEA. CDR3 in amino acids: CSVSHGTGEAFF. CDR3 sequence (DNA): TGCAGCGTCTCACATGGGACAGGTGAAGCTTTCTTT.

This clonotype has more than one count but fewer than ten. CDR3 nucleotides: TGTGCCAGCAATCAAGGTAATGAGCAGTACTTC. This encodes CASNQGNEQYF. The rearrangement uses TRBV2 and TRBJ2-7; the D is unclear. The ends were cut back, 7 bases at V and 7 bases at J, with 11 bases in the middle. The CDR3 is made up of 11 amino acids. Germline assignment: CDR1 SNHLY and CDR2 FYNNEI.

V is TRBV6-4 and J is TRBJ2-3; 12 nucleotides agree with TRBD2. The CDR3 is made up of 14 amino acids. In germline, CDR1 is MRHNA, CDR2 SNTAGT. V dropped 8 bases and J dropped 2; count of bases not matched to a gene: 2. CDR3 nucleotide sequence: TGTGCCAGCCCTAGCGGGGGGGCCACAGATACGCAGTATTTT. Translation: CASPSGGATDTQYF.

This chain links TRBV7-8 with TRBJ1-4; 9 bases line up with TRBD1. The V gene end was trimmed by 0 bases and the J gene end by 6 bases; junction bases not matched to a gene: 5. The CDR3 is made up of 16 amino acids. CDR1 is SGHVS and CDR2 is FQNEAQ in the germline V gene. CDR3 sequence (DNA): TGTGCCAGCAGCTTAGCGGGGACAGGGAAGGATGAAAAACTGTTTTTT. The encoded protein is CASSLAGTGKDEKLFF.

Many counts were recorded for this clonotype. The chain employs TRBV9 and TRBJ1-5; D is unclear. The CDR3 loop spans 17 amino acids. Trimming took 5 bases from V and 1 from J, leaving 19 bases between them. Germline V CDR1 and CDR2: SGDLS, YYNGEE. CDR3 in amino acids: CASSVGPQYMSNQPQHF. The DNA for the CDR3 is TGTGCCAGCAGTGTGGGCCCACAGTACATGAGCAATCAGCCCCAGCATTTT.

Here the CDR3 DNA reads TGTGCCAGCAGCTTATCTATAGGCGCAGATACGCAGTATTTT. This sequence encodes CASSLSIGADTQYF. The gene calls are TRBV13 and TRBJ2-3; D uncertain. The V end lost 2 bases, the J end lost 4 bases, and 10 bases lay between the germline ends. Germline V CDR1 and CDR2: PRHDT, FYEKMQ (reference sequence). CDR3 size: 14 residues.

This clonotype appeared many times. The chain combines TRBV7-6 with TRBJ1-4; D unresolved. Germline CDR1 reads SGHVS; CDR2 reads FNYEAQ. Trimming removed 1 base at V and 4 bases at J, with 10 bases between. This CDR3 spans 15 amino acids. The CDR3 here is CASSLDVGFNEKLFF. In DNA, the CDR3 is TGTGCCAGCAGCTTAGATGTGGGGTTTAATGAAAAACTGTTTTTT.

By sample share, this clonotype is medium-sized. This chain connects TRBV29-1 to TRBJ2-3; D not resolved. Germline-derived CDR1 and CDR2 are SQVTM and ANQGSEA. The germline V and J ends were trimmed by 2 bases and 3 bases, with 12 bases remaining between them. CDR3 length equals 14 residues. The CDR3 reads CSVEISGRTDTQYF. The CDR3 coding sequence is TGCAGCGTTGAAATATCGGGCCGGACAGATACGCAGTATTTT.

This clonotype qualifies as medium-sized. V and J are TRBV7-8 and TRBJ1-5; D not certain. The germline V and J ends were trimmed by 1 base and 2 bases, with 12 bases remaining between them. The germline V gene has CDR1 SGHVS and CDR2 FQNEAQ. The CDR3 runs 16 residues. The DNA for the CDR3 is TGTGCCAGCAGCTTAGTTAGACCCCCGGGCAATCAGCCCCAGCATTTT. Translating gives CASSLVRPPGNQPQHF.

In its sample, this clonotype ranks as medium-sized. The gene calls are TRBV18 and TRBJ1-1; D is possibly TRBD1 (6 bases). Germline CDR1 is KGHSH and CDR2 is LQKENI. This CDR3 has 16 residues. V dropped 4 bases and J dropped 3 bases, with 18 bases sitting between them. The CDR3 here is CASSLSTGLRDTEAFF. CDR3 sequence (DNA): TGTGCCAGCTCACTATCCACAGGGCTCCGGGACACTGAAGCTTTCTTT.

Judged by abundance, this clonotype is medium-sized. CDR3 amino acids: CASKALNKSRETQYF. The CDR3 nucleotides read TGTGCCAGCAAGGCCCTAAACAAGTCAAGAGAGACCCAGTACTTC. The chain uses TRBV12-3 or TRBV12-4 and TRBJ2-5; D unresolved. V was shortened by 7 bases and J by 4 bases, with 19 bases between the two germline ends. This CDR3 comprises 15 residues.

This clonotype is medium-sized. The rearrangement joins TRBV12-3 or TRBV12-4 to TRBJ2-1; D unresolved. The CDR3 loop spans 16 amino acids. Trimming took 6 bases from V and 1 from J, leaving 16 bases between them. The CDR3 sequence is CASSPAARSSYNEQFF. The CDR3 bases are TGTGCCAGCAGCCCTGCAGCGAGGAGTTCCTACAATGAGCAGTTCTTC.

This clonotype ranks as medium-sized. The V call is TRBV3-1, the J call TRBJ2-5; no clear D gene. The CDR3 consists of 12 residues. Germline-derived CDR1 and CDR2 are LGHDT and YNNKEL (reference sequence). The V end was cut by 3 bases, the J end by 5 bases, with 7 bases between. The CDR3 is CASSHLGETQYF. The CDR3 region has the DNA TGTGCCAGCAGCCACTTGGGGGAGACCCAGTACTTC.

The CDR3 is CASSAVTGLNSFF. CDR3 nucleotides: TGTGCCAGCAGTGCCGTGACAGGTTTAAATTCTTTCTTT. The V and J genes are TRBV6-1 and TRBJ1-1; perhaps TRBD1 as D (6 bases). Germline assignment: CDR1 MNHNS and CDR2 SASEGT. The CDR3 spans 13 residues. V was clipped by 4 bases and J by 12 bases, with 18 bases between them.

This clonotype is medium-sized (0.01 to 0.1%). V usage is TRBV6-5 and J usage is TRBJ2-7; D is ambiguous. Germline V CDR1 and CDR2: MNHEY, SVGAGI. V lost 4 bases and J lost 3, with 13 bases in between. There are 14 residues in the CDR3. CDR3 residues: CASSLNRGNYEQYF. The CDR3 region has the DNA TGTGCCAGCAGTTTAAACCGCGGTAACTACGAGCAGTACTTC.

The genes are TRBV29-1 and TRBJ1-1, with D possibly matching TRBD1 (5 bases). Germline-derived CDR1 and CDR2 are SQVTM and ANQGSEA. This CDR3 comprises 13 residues. V was pared by 4 bases and J by 10 bases, with 19 bases between. CDR3 DNA sequence: TGCAGCGTTGTGACAGCCTCCAATTTGAGAGCTTTCTTT. Translation: CSVVTASNLRAFF.

Only a few counts were recorded for this clonotype. This chain links TRBV6-2 or TRBV6-3 with TRBJ2-2; 7 nucleotides agree with TRBD2. Per germline, CDR1 MNHEY and CDR2 SVGEGT. The CDR3 spans 15 residues. The V and J ends lost 7 bases and 4 bases, in that order; junction bases with no gene match: 9. CDR3 bases: TGTGCCAGCACCGGGAGGCTGGATGGCACCGGGGAGCTGTTTTTT. Translating gives CASTGRLDGTGELFF.

In this sample, this clonotype is medium-sized (0.01 to 0.1%). The V call is TRBV6-2 or TRBV6-3, the J call TRBJ2-7, with 10 nucleotides matching TRBD2. CDR1 is MNHEY and CDR2 is SVGEGT in the germline V gene. The CDR3 length is 15 residues. V lost 7 bases and J lost 0; bases outside the gene matches: 6. CDR3 DNA: TGTGCCAGCACACGGACTAGCGGCAGCTCCTACGAGCAGTACTTC. Translating gives CASTRTSGSSYEQYF.

This clonotype was recorded once. V and J are TRBV20-1 and TRBJ1-2; TRBD1 is a possible D gene (6 bases). CDR3 length: 15 amino acids. The germline V and J ends were trimmed by 0 bases and 7 bases, with 18 bases remaining between them. Germline CDR1 and CDR2: DFQATT and SNEGSKA (reference sequence). The CDR3 nucleotides read TGCAGTGCTAGAGATCTCGGGGGCGCTCCAGGTGGCTACACCTTC. Protein: CSARDLGGAPGGYTF.

By frequency in the sample, this clonotype is medium-sized. The chain has TRBV7-2 and TRBJ1-6; D might be TRBD1 (6 bases). This CDR3 has 15 residues. Germline-derived CDR1 and CDR2 are SGHTA and FQGNSA. V lost 8 bases and J 7 bases, leaving 18 bases between the germline ends. CDR3 DNA sequence: TGTGCCAGCGGACTGAAGGGGCAGGGGAATTCACCCCTCCACTTT. This codes for CASGLKGQGNSPLHF.

There are many counts of this clonotype. The V gene is TRBV6-6, the J gene TRBJ2-1; TRBD2 agrees at 10 bases. This CDR3 is 15 amino acids long. Germline assignment: CDR1 MNHNY and CDR2 SVGAGI (reference sequence). V shed 7 bases and J 1 base; nucleotides not matched to a gene: 4. For the CDR3, the DNA is TGTGCCAGCATACCTAGCGGGGGATCCTACAATGAGCAGTTCTTC. Its translation is CASIPSGGSYNEQFF.

This clonotype was detected a few times. This sequence joins TRBV14 and TRBJ2-5; TRBD1 matches 8 bases. CDR3 size: 14 residues. Germline V gene data show CDR1 as SGHDN and CDR2 as FVKESK. The V and J ends lost 4 bases and 5 bases, in that order; junction bases with no gene match: 6. The CDR3 bases are TGTGCCAGCAGCCCCGACAGGGGCCAGGAGACCCAGTACTTC. This encodes CASSPDRGQETQYF. Full variable domain (remainder filled in from reference TRBV14 and TRBJ2-5): EAGVTQFPSHSVIEKGQTVTLRCDPISGHDNLYWYRRVMGKEIKFLLHFVKESKQDESGMPNNRFLAERTGGTYSTLKVQPAELEDSGVYFCASSPDRGQETQYFGPGTRLLVL.

The sample holds many counts of this clonotype. The gene calls are TRBV29-1 and TRBJ1-2; D is unclear. From germline, CDR1 is SQVTM and CDR2 ANQGSEA. With 8 bases removed from V and 3 bases from J, the gap between germline ends came to 13 bases. The length of the CDR3 is 12 residues. CDR3 in DNA: TGCAGCTCGGTCCCACTACACTATGGCTACACCTTC. This translates into CSSVPLHYGYTF.

This clonotype was detected many times. The V call is TRBV12-3 or TRBV12-4, the J call TRBJ2-3; no clear D. V was clipped by 3 bases and J by 1 base, with 5 bases between them. The CDR3 totals 13 residues. The CDR3 loop is CASSFQGTDTQYF. DNA for the CDR3: TGTGCCAGCAGTTTCCAGGGCACAGATACGCAGTATTTT.

This clonotype is medium-sized. The chain has TRBV7-2 and TRBJ2-7, with D hard to call. CDR1 SGHTA and CDR2 FQGNSA come from the germline V gene. Trimming left V 3 bases short and J 0 bases short, with 6 bases between. CDR3 length equals 13 residues. The CDR3 nucleotides read TGTGCCAGCAGCTTTTGGGGCTCCTACGAGCAGTACTTC. Its protein is CASSFWGSYEQYF.

This clonotype was picked up many times. The chain is built from TRBV3-1 and TRBJ1-1, with 8 bases that match TRBD1. Per germline, CDR1 LGHDT and CDR2 YNNKEL (reference sequence). The CDR3 is made up of 16 amino acids. After removal of 1 base from V and 3 bases from J, the junction contained 7 bases not matched to a gene. CDR3 bases: TGTGCCAGCAGCCAAGGGATGGACAGGGTGGACACTGAAGCTTTCTTT. It codes for CASSQGMDRVDTEAFF. Supplemented by reference TRBV3-1 and TRBJ1-1, the full variable domain reads DTAVSQTPKYLVTQMGNDKSIKCEQNLGHDTMYWYKQDSKKFLKIMFSYNNKELIINETVPNRFSPKSPDKAHLNLHINSLELGDSAVYFCASSQGMDRVDTEAFFGQGTRLTVV.

The table lists this clonotype with many counts. This chain links TRBV5-4 with TRBJ1-3; D might be TRBD1 (5 bases). The CDR3 has 14 amino acids. Trimming removed 4 bases from V and 4 bases from J, with 12 bases in between. The germline V gene has CDR1 SGHNT and CDR2 YYREEE (reference sequence). The CDR3 bases are TGTGCCAGCAGCGAACTGGGGCAAGGAAACACCATATATTTT. This sequence encodes CASSELGQGNTIYF.

This clonotype was recorded a few times. The chain links TRBV19 to TRBJ2-7, with D possibly TRBD1 on 5 matching bases. Trimming cost V 6 bases and J 0 bases, with 15 bases left between them. Germline V gene sequence: CDR1 LNHDA, CDR2 SQIVND (reference sequence). This CDR3 region has 15 residues. The CDR3 DNA is TGTGCCAGTAGGGAAATACCCGACAGCTCCTACGAGCAGTACTTC. Amino acid sequence: CASREIPDSSYEQYF. Filled out from reference TRBV19 and TRBJ2-7, the complete variable domain reads DGGITQSPKYLFRKEGQNVTLSCEQNLNHDAMYWYRQDPGQGLRLIYYSQIVNDFQKGDIAEGYSVSREKKESFPLTVTSAQKNPTAFYLCASREIPDSSYEQYFGPGTRLTVT.